This passage covers 17 T cell receptor beta chains from one sample sequenced in a study of blood T cell repertoires in COVID-19. Here immunoSEQ multiplex PCR was the method, and the copy in TCRdb shows in-frame clones only, minus some. The data hold fewer than 300,000 clones, with roughly 93% observed a single time. Sequenced sample: PBMCs or T cells enriched from blood (not recorded which). The source is a woman aged 40 to 49 with acute COVID-19.

The chain has TRBV28 and TRBJ1-2; D uncertain. CDR3 length: 13 amino acids. V was shortened by 3 bases and J by 4 bases, with 9 bases between the two germline ends. CDR1 MDHEN and CDR2 SYDVKM come from the germline V gene. The DNA of the CDR3 is TGTGCCAGCAGTTTTAGTGGTGTCTATGGCTACACCTTC. Translated: CASSFSGVYGYTF.

The chain links TRBV2 to TRBJ1-5, with 7 bases matching TRBD1. With 7 bases clipped from V and 5 bases from J, the junction kept 8 bases outside the gene matches. The CDR3 has 14 amino acids. Germline CDR1 SNHLY, CDR2 FYNNEI. The CDR3 reads CASTQGQEHQPQHF. The CDR3 nucleotides are TGTGCCAGCACACAAGGACAGGAACATCAGCCCCAGCATTTT.

The gene calls are TRBV7-9 and TRBJ2-2, with TRBD2 identical over 9 bases. CDR3 length equals 15 residues. The junction had 6 bases not matched to a gene; V was cut back by 4 bases and J by 6 bases. CDR1 is SEHNR and CDR2 is FQNEAQ in the germline V gene (reference sequence). This CDR3 reads CASSSVGGGAGELFF. CDR3 sequence (DNA): TGTGCCAGCAGCTCCGTCGGCGGGGGGGCCGGGGAGCTGTTTTTT.

This sequence joins TRBV24-1 and TRBJ2-7; TRBD2 agrees at 8 bases. From germline, CDR1 is KGHDR and CDR2 SFDVKD. The V segment lost 0 bases and the J segment 2 bases; nucleotides outside the gene matches: 5. The CDR3 is made up of 16 amino acids. The DNA of the CDR3 is TGTGCCACCAGTGATTTGGGTTCCGGGGGGGCCTACGAGCAGTACTTC. Protein sequence: CATSDLGSGGAYEQYF.

This chain joins TRBV5-4 and TRBJ2-5; D is possibly TRBD2 (7 bases). The germline gives CDR1 SGHNT, CDR2 YYREEE (reference sequence). V lost 4 bases and J lost 5, with 15 bases in between. This CDR3 is 14 amino acids long. CDR3 protein: CASSLTGGEETQYF. The CDR3 DNA reads TGTGCCAGCAGCCTCACGGGGGGCGAGGAGACCCAGTACTTC.

This clone was recorded only once. V is TRBV24-1 and J is TRBJ1-2; D possibly corresponds to TRBD1 (5 bases). The CDR3 is 12 amino acids. V was shortened by 3 bases and J by 7 bases, with 8 bases between the two germline ends. CDR1 and CDR2 (germline): KGHDR, SFDVKD. In nucleotides, the CDR3 is TGTGCCACCAGTGATCCGGGGGGTGGCTACACCTTC. Encoded protein: CATSDPGGGYTF.

This chain links TRBV6-5 with TRBJ2-3, with D tentatively TRBD1 (5 bases). Germline CDR1 reads MNHEY; CDR2 reads SVGAGI. V lost 6 bases and J lost 4, with 5 bases in between. This CDR3 contains 11 residues. The CDR3 is CASRGPDTQYF. The CDR3 DNA reads as TGTGCCAGCAGGGGGCCAGATACGCAGTATTTT.

This clone was observed a few times. The rearrangement uses TRBV5-1 and TRBJ2-7, with 10 bases aligning to TRBD1. Germline trimming cut 4 bases from V and 2 bases from J; bases unmatched to any gene: 12. The CDR3 loop spans 17 amino acids. Per germline, CDR1 SGHRS and CDR2 YFSETQ. For the CDR3, the DNA is TGCGCCAGCAGCCCTACCGGACAGGGGGATCGCGCCTACGAGCAGTACTTC. Translating gives CASSPTGQGDRAYEQYF.

CDR3 nucleotides: TGTGCCAGTAGTATTACTAGCGGGGCAATCTACGAGCAGTACTTC. It encodes CASSITSGAIYEQYF. This chain joins TRBV19 and TRBJ2-7, with 10 bases matching TRBD2. The germline gives CDR1 LNHDA, CDR2 SQIVND (reference sequence). The CDR3 extends over 15 amino acids. Trimming removed 3 bases from V and 3 bases from J; junction bases left unmatched: 5.

V is TRBV11-3 and J is TRBJ2-1, with 7 bases matching TRBD2. Germline V gene lookup returns CDR1 SGHNT and CDR2 YENEEA. V lost 2 bases and J lost 7; bases outside the gene matches: 14. The CDR3 contains 17 residues. The DNA for the CDR3 is TGTGCCAGCAGCTTAAGTTTCGGGACTATAGATTGGAATGAGCAGTTCTTC. This translates into CASSLSFGTIDWNEQFF.

This chain uses TRBV7-2 with TRBJ2-3, with D uncertain. Trimming took 4 bases from V and 1 from J, leaving 9 bases between them. Per germline, CDR1 SGHTA and CDR2 FQGNSA. CDR3 size: 14 residues. CDR3: CASSSRLGTDTQYF. In nucleotides, the CDR3 is TGTGCCAGCAGCTCGCGACTGGGCACAGATACGCAGTATTTT.

The chain recombines TRBV18 with TRBJ2-7, with no clear D. The CDR3 loop spans 15 amino acids. V lost 3 bases to trimming and J lost 6 bases, with 18 bases between them. CDR1 is KGHSH, CDR2 LQKENI, per germline. The CDR3, as DNA: TGTGCCAGCTCACCGCGGTCCGGTAACAAGCCCGAGCAGTACTTC. As protein: CASSPRSGNKPEQYF. The whole variable domain, filled in from reference TRBV18 and TRBJ2-7, reads NAGVMQNPRHLVRRRGQEARLRCSPMKGHSHVYWYRQLPEEGLKFMVYLQKENIIDESGMPKERFSAEFPKEGPSILRIQQVVRGDSAAYFCASSPRSGNKPEQYFGPGTRLTVT.

The chain carries TRBV4-3 and TRBJ1-1; weak D call: TRBD1 (6 bases). Trimming stripped 0 bases from V and 4 bases from J, with 15 bases between. The CDR3 runs to 16 residues. Per the germline V gene, CDR1 is LGHNA and CDR2 is YSLEER. The CDR3: CASSQDWAGDSTEAFF. The CDR3 DNA is TGCGCCAGCAGCCAAGATTGGGCAGGGGATTCCACTGAAGCTTTCTTT.

The chain links TRBV2 to TRBJ2-2, with TRBD1 matching 9 bases. V dropped 9 bases and J dropped 9; count of bases not matched to a gene: 17. Germline values: CDR1 SNHLY, CDR2 FYNNEI. The CDR3 is made up of 16 amino acids. The CDR3 coding sequence is TGTGCCAGTTTTCTTGGACAGGGGCCCACGATGTGGGAGCTGTTTTTT. Encoded protein: CASFLGQGPTMWELFF.

V usage is TRBV28 and J usage is TRBJ1-1, with TRBD1 identical over 7 bases. With V trimmed by 5 bases and J by 4 bases, 7 bases remained unmatched. The CDR3 consists of 14 residues. Looked up from germline, CDR1 is MDHEN and CDR2 is SYDVKM. The CDR3 DNA is TGTGCCAGCAGTCAACACAGGGGCGGCACTGAAGCTTTCTTT. As protein: CASSQHRGGTEAFF.

There are a few counts of this clone. The chain joins TRBV6-5 to TRBJ1-5; TRBD1 might be the D (5 bases). CDR3 length: 14 amino acids. V dropped 6 bases and J dropped 5 bases, with 14 bases sitting between them. Germline V gene lookup returns CDR1 MNHEY and CDR2 SVGAGI. CDR3 DNA sequence: TGTGCCAGCAGCGGACAAGGCTTGCATCAGCCCCAGCATTTT. This gives the protein CASSGQGLHQPQHF.

The chain couples TRBV27 to TRBJ1-2; D perhaps matches TRBD1 (5 bases). The CDR3 consists of 14 residues. Germline V gene lookup returns CDR1 MNHEY and CDR2 SMNVEV (reference sequence). V was pared by 3 bases and J by 4 bases, with 12 bases between. CDR3 region: CASSFSQGGYGYTF. The DNA of the CDR3 is TGTGCCAGCAGTTTTTCCCAGGGAGGCTATGGCTACACCTTC.